This paragraph covers one T cell receptor (beta chain) sequence. What the recovered Cohort 3 donors had was two negative PCRs, clearance, or symptom resolution. The CDR3 is 16 residues long. Trimming removed 2 bases from V and 4 bases from J; junction bases left unmatched: 6. Germline V gene data show CDR1 as KGHDR and CDR2 as SFDVKD. This sample is drawn from a study of blood T cell repertoires in COVID-19. Study information: COVID-19 samples, acute and convalescent, were from the United States, Italy and Spain.

In the original processing: Reference gene primers were amplified, and this amplification served to estimate nucleated cell counts. The table came from immunoSEQ multiplex PCR; TCRdb's copy has only in-frame clones and leaves some out. V, J and clone size are taken as reported in that table, and D and trimming were inferred from the DNA itself. The sample yields 350,000 to 550,000 clones, around 91% seen once. The sequence was collected from a man aged 30-40 years who had recovered from COVID-19. J is TRBJ2-1 and V is TRBV24-1, with 8 bases fitting TRBD1. Sample: PBMCs or T cells enriched from blood (not recorded which). The DNA for the CDR3 is TGTGCCACCAGTGATTCCCCCGGGACAGGTTACAATGAGCAGTTCTTC. It is translated as CATSDSPGTGYNEQFF.